This TCR beta chain was sequenced for a study of T-cell reconstitution after alpha-beta-depleted transplantation in children. Unique molecular identifiers were incorporated when the TCRbeta library was constructed. TCRdb reprocessed the PCR reads with MiXCR, giving one entry per CDR3 protein. The sample includes 250,000 to 400,000 distinct CDR3 sequences, 23% seen only once; the top ten take 11%. This clonotype was detected a few times. What it recognizes is unknown. Points from the study as a whole: Reported findings indicate that, about two months after transplant, alpha-beta T cells came from several hundred expanded clones, which were derived from non-depleted graft cells. Certain patients had high TCRbeta diversity at day 60, and it came from recipient T cells and thymic progenitors that survived. T-cell numbers and diversity, one year after transplant, stemmed largely from T cells that were newly produced.

The CDR3 totals 13 residues. V was clipped by 0 bases and J by 7 bases, with 8 bases between them. The germline gives CDR1 SGHRS, CDR2 YFSETQ. The source is a male patient aged 10 to 17 who had a stem cell transplant for acute lymphoblastic leukemia, so the T cells may come from the graft donor. The genes are TRBV5-1 and TRBJ1-5; D is unresolved. Sample: PBMCs, mostly from graft donor cells, taken 180 days after TCRalphabeta/CD19-depleted stem cell transplant. CDR3 region: CASSLEGPQPQHF. Written as DNA, the CDR3 is TGCGCCAGCAGCTTGGAAGGCCCCCAGCCCCAGCATTTT.